This T cell receptor (beta chain) was captured by sequencing in a study of T cells in Graves' hyperthyroidism and ophthalmopathy. RNA transcripts served as the template for amplifying TCR beta CDR3 regions. RT-PCR in the first round (using the HTBI primer set) targeted the TCR CDR3. TCRdb fed the multiplex PCR reads into MiXCR, producing one record per CDR3 protein. The table shows about 400,000 distinct CDR3 sequences, with 13% occurring only once. Germline CDR1 and CDR2: MNHEY and SMNVEV (reference sequence). Trimming removed 5 bases from V and 5 bases from J, with 23 bases in between. CDR3 length: 17 amino acids.

This rearrangement joins TRBV27 to TRBJ2-3; possibly TRBD1 for D (5 bases). The TCR was taken from a woman aged 18 to 35 with Graves' hyperthyroidism. Sequencing was carried out using blood. The CDR3, as DNA: TGTGCCAGCAGTATACGAACCATGGGCCCCAGGGAAGATACGCAGTATTTT. Protein sequence: CASSIRTMGPREDTQYF.